The 28 T cell receptor beta chains below come from one sample, sequenced in a study of breast tumors, draining lymph nodes, adjacent tissues. The lymph nodes were axillary draining lymph nodes from breast cancer patients. Each CDR3 protein is one row after TCRdb ran MiXCR on the multiplex PCR reads. The sample contains approximately 250,000 distinct CDR3 sequences, less than 40% of which appear only once. Sequenced material: axillary lymph node tissue. The receptors come from a female donor with breast cancer. Some clones in this sample may be carry-over from other donors' samples.

This clonotype was picked up many times. The gene calls are TRBV7-3 and TRBJ2-5, with a possible D match to TRBD2 (6 bases). This CDR3 comprises 14 residues. Germline lookup yields CDR1 SGHTA and CDR2 FQGTGA. V was pared by 5 bases and J by 4 bases, with 14 bases between. CDR3 nucleotide sequence: TGTGCCAGCAGCCTCGGGGGAGTACGAGAGACCCAGTACTTC. Translated: CASSLGGVRETQYF.

This chain joins TRBV7-3 and TRBJ1-2; tentatively, D is TRBD1 (5 bases). This CDR3 spans 10 amino acids. The V and J ends lost 5 bases and 11 bases respectively, with 9 bases between them. Germline V gives CDR1 SGHTA, CDR2 FQGTGA. The CDR3 spells CASSREGYTF. The CDR3 bases are TGTGCCAGCAGCAGGGAGGGGTACACCTTC.

This clonotype was counted ten times or more. The J gene is TRBJ2-7, the V gene TRBV2; the D gene is possibly TRBD2 (5 bases). CDR1 and CDR2 (germline): SNHLY, FYNNEI. With 3 bases removed from V and 7 bases from J, the gap between germline ends came to 10 bases. The CDR3 covers 12 residues. This CDR3 is CASSEQSGEQYF. The CDR3 coding sequence is TGTGCCAGCAGTGAGCAGTCGGGGGAGCAGTACTTC.

The chain employs TRBV6-5 and TRBJ2-3; TRBD2 is a possible D gene (6 bases). The CDR3 is made up of 17 amino acids. In germline, CDR1 is MNHEY, CDR2 SVGAGI. V was clipped by 5 bases and J by 4 bases, with 22 bases between them. This CDR3 is CASSPRDSRGYADTQYF. DNA of the CDR3: TGTGCCAGCAGTCCACGGGACTCGCGGGGTTATGCAGATACGCAGTATTTT.

V usage is TRBV12-3 or TRBV12-4 and J usage is TRBJ1-1; D is ambiguous. Trimming took 1 base from V and 1 from J, leaving 7 bases between them. The CDR3 covers 14 residues. As DNA, the CDR3 is TGTGCCAGCAGTTTAGACAGCCCGAACACTGAAGCTTTCTTT. This gives the protein CASSLDSPNTEAFF.

This clonotype has a count of ten or more. This rearrangement joins TRBV5-8 to TRBJ2-5, with no clear D. Between the trimmed V and J ends, which lost 4 bases and 2 bases, there was a span of 3 bases. Germline V lookup: CDR1 SGHTS, CDR2 YDEGEE. The CDR3 has 11 amino acids. DNA for the CDR3: TGTGCCAGCAGCCAACAAGAGACCCAGTACTTC. It specifies CASSQQETQYF. Complete variable domain (other parts from reference TRBV5-8 and TRBJ2-5): EAGVTQSPTHLIKTRGQQATLRCSPISGHTSVYWYQQALGLGLQFLLWYDEGEERNRGNFPPRFSGRQFPNYSSELNVNALELEDSALYLCASSQQETQYFGPGTRLLVL.

The genes are TRBV20-1 and TRBJ2-7, with TRBD1 matching 9 bases. The CDR3 extends over 16 amino acids. Germline assignment: CDR1 DFQATT and CDR2 SNEGSKA (reference sequence). Germline trimming cut 3 bases from V and 4 bases from J; bases unmatched to any gene: 13. DNA for the CDR3: TGCAGTGCTAGCCCGGACAGGGGAGGGTCGGTATACGAGCAGTACTTC. It yields the protein CSASPDRGGSVYEQYF.

This clonotype was observed a single time. This rearrangement joins TRBV15 to TRBJ2-3; 10 positions agree with TRBD2. CDR1 LNHNV and CDR2 YYDKDF come from the germline V gene (reference sequence). The V and J ends lost 0 bases and 0 bases, in that order; junction bases with no gene match: 3. The CDR3 is 17 residues long. This CDR3 is CATSRDGLAVSTDTQYF. The CDR3 DNA sequence: TGTGCCACCAGCAGAGATGGACTAGCGGTAAGCACAGATACGCAGTATTTT.

The J gene is TRBJ2-3, the V gene TRBV7-2; D is possibly TRBD2 (6 bases). This CDR3 is built from 15 residues. Trimming cost V 3 bases and J 0 bases, with 10 bases left between them. Germline CDR1 and CDR2: SGHTA and FQGNSA. CDR3 nucleotide sequence: TGTGCCAGCAGCTTGGACTACTCTAGCACAGATACGCAGTATTTT. Protein product: CASSLDYSSTDTQYF.

As for this clonotype: With a much larger clone just one base away, this may be a read error. The rearrangement links TRBV5-6 to TRBJ1-5, with D possibly TRBD1 on 5 matching bases. Per the germline V gene, CDR1 is SGHDT and CDR2 is YYEEEE. This CDR3 contains 15 residues. V shed 0 bases and J shed 7 bases, with 14 bases lying between them. The CDR3 spells CASSLGGTSTQPQHF. As DNA, the CDR3 is TGTGCCAGCAGCTTGGGGGGCACCAGCACCCAGCCCCAGCATTTT.

Remarks on this clonotype: No conserved phenylalanine or tryptophan is present at the end of the CDR3, so a read error is the likely explanation. The genes are TRBV27 and TRBJ1-3; TRBD1 matches 9 bases. Per the germline V gene, CDR1 is MNHEY and CDR2 is SMNVEV (reference sequence). This CDR3 comprises 14 residues. With 5 bases clipped from V and 5 bases from J, the junction kept 4 bases outside the gene matches. The CDR3 is CASSPGTGRNTIYY. In DNA form, the CDR3 reads TGTGCCAGCAGTCCGGGGACAGGGAGAAACACCATATATTAT.

Details on this clonotype: This sequence may be a read error, since a much larger clone differs from it by one base. The chain employs TRBV10-3 and TRBJ1-5, with a weak D call TRBD1 (5 bases). Germline V gene lookup returns CDR1 ENHRY and CDR2 SYGVKD. V was cut by 5 bases and J by 2 bases, with 10 bases left in between. This CDR3 region has 14 residues. CDR3 nucleotide sequence: TGTGCCATCAGTCCCCCCAGGGGCAATCAGCCCCAGCATTTT. This translates into CAISPPRGNQPQHF.

This clonotype came up many times. The genes are TRBV15 and TRBJ2-2, with 16 bases that match TRBD2. Germline V gene data show CDR1 as LNHNV and CDR2 as YYDKDF (reference sequence). The junction had 2 bases not matched to a gene; V was cut back by 4 bases and J by 6 bases. The CDR3 has 16 amino acids. The chain's CDR3 is CATSIGTSGRAGELFF. The CDR3 bases are TGTGCCACCAGCATAGGGACTAGCGGGAGGGCCGGGGAGCTGTTTTTT.

This clonotype was picked up many times. The chain links TRBV7-3 to TRBJ2-3; TRBD2 matches 11 bases. The CDR3 extends over 16 amino acids. Trimming took 4 bases from V and 2 from J; bases not matched to a gene: 5. Germline V CDR1 and CDR2: SGHTA, FQGTGA. CDR3 DNA: TGTGCCAGCAGCTCCGGACTAGCGGGCGACACAGATACGCAGTATTTT. The encoded protein is CASSSGLAGDTDTQYF.

This clonotype has a count of ten or more. The chain combines TRBV28 with TRBJ2-7; D possibly corresponds to TRBD2 (6 bases). Germline values: CDR1 MDHEN, CDR2 SYDVKM. The CDR3 totals 14 residues. V gave up 4 bases and J gave up 1 base, with 11 bases separating them. CDR3: CASSWASASYEQYF. CDR3 bases: TGTGCCAGCAGTTGGGCTAGCGCATCCTACGAGCAGTACTTC.

This clonotype appeared a few times. The conserved phenylalanine or tryptophan normally closing the CDR3 is absent here, so this likely arose from a read error. The rearrangement links TRBV4-2 to TRBJ1-2, with a possible D match to TRBD1 (6 bases). The CDR3 covers 16 residues. CDR1 and CDR2 (germline): LGHNA, YNFKEQ. The V gene lost 1 base and the J gene lost 2 bases, with 14 bases spanning the gap. The CDR3: CASSQGRNRENYGYTL. The CDR3 DNA reads as TGTGCCAGCAGCCAAGGGAGGAACAGGGAAAACTATGGCTACACCCTC.

In this sample, this clonotype turned up a few times. The chain joins TRBV27 to TRBJ2-2, with no clear D. Per the germline V gene, CDR1 is MNHEY and CDR2 is SMNVEV (reference sequence). Trimming removed 4 bases from V and 1 base from J, with 7 bases in between. The CDR3 covers 14 residues. The CDR3 loop is CASSWAKNTGELFF. CDR3 in DNA: TGTGCCAGCAGTTGGGCCAAGAACACCGGGGAGCTGTTTTTT.

As concerns this clonotype: The germline gene is not matched at one end of the junction; a read error may be the cause. J is TRBJ2-1 and V is TRBV9, with TRBD1 matching 12 bases. Germline values: CDR1 SGDLS, CDR2 YYNGEE. This CDR3 has 15 residues. CDR3 nucleotides: TGTGCCAGCAGCTTCCGGGACAGGGGGCAAGGTGAGCCGTTCTTC. Amino acid sequence: CASSFRDRGQGEPFF.

V is TRBV4-1 and J is TRBJ2-5; TRBD2 is a possible D gene (6 bases). V lost 4 bases, J lost 6 bases, and 21 bases lay in between. Germline V gives CDR1 MGHRA, CDR2 YSYEKL. The CDR3 consists of 16 residues. CDR3 nucleotides: TGCGCCAGCAGCCTCCAGGAGCGTAAGGGGAGGAAGACCCAGTACTTC. Residues: CASSLQERKGRKTQYF.

This clonotype is a singleton in its sample. The CDR3 nucleotides read TGTGCCAGCAGCTCCGCCAGCAGCAGAACAGGGGGTAATTCACCCCTCCACTTT. Amino acids: CASSSASSRTGGNSPLHF. The rearrangement links TRBV5-5 to TRBJ1-6, with 8 nucleotides matching TRBD1. The CDR3 length is 18 residues. The V and J ends lost 3 bases and 6 bases, in that order; junction bases with no gene match: 14. Germline loops: CDR1 SGHKS, CDR2 YYEKEE (reference sequence).

With respect to this clonotype: The junction departs from the called germline gene at one end, perhaps through a read error. The chain couples TRBV14 to TRBJ2-5, with D unresolved. CDR3 size: 14 residues. Germline V gene data show CDR1 as SGHDN and CDR2 as FVKESK. The DNA of the CDR3 is TGTGCCAGCAGCCAAAACCTTGCAGGAGAGACCGAGTACTTT. The encoded protein is CASSQNLAGETEYF.

This clonotype has a handful of counts. The chain uses TRBV3-1 and TRBJ1-2; a possible D gene is TRBD1 (5 bases). The CDR3 is 14 amino acids. CDR1 and CDR2 (germline): LGHDT, YNNKEL (reference sequence). Trimming pared 5 bases from V and 4 bases from J, leaving 14 bases between. The CDR3 DNA reads TGTGCCAGCAGCTATCAGGGTCTCGGCTATGGCTACACCTTC. It specifies CASSYQGLGYGYTF.

The chain is built from TRBV2 and TRBJ2-1; 8 nucleotides line up with TRBD1. The germline gives CDR1 SNHLY, CDR2 FYNNEI. Unmatched junction bases numbered 11, after V lost 8 bases and J lost 5 bases. This CDR3 contains 15 residues. The DNA of the CDR3 is TGTGCCAGCGTTCACGGTAGACAGGGGCACAATGAGCAGTTCTTC. It is translated as CASVHGRQGHNEQFF.

In its sample, this clonotype was seen many times. V gene TRBV6-1 combines with J gene TRBJ2-7; 9 bases line up with TRBD1. The V and J ends lost 7 bases and 2 bases, in that order; junction bases with no gene match: 3. The CDR3 contains 13 residues. Germline V gene lookup returns CDR1 MNHNS and CDR2 SASEGT. This CDR3 is CASNRDRAYEQYF. CDR3 DNA: TGTGCCAGCAACCGGGACAGGGCCTACGAGCAGTACTTC.

This clonotype was picked up many times. One junction end disagrees with the germline gene, perhaps due to a read error. This chain joins TRBV19 and TRBJ2-1, with TRBD2 identical over 8 bases. Germline V gives CDR1 LNHDA, CDR2 SQIVND (reference sequence). The CDR3 length is 14 residues. Written as DNA, the CDR3 is TGTGCCAGTAGTATAGACCCTCTGCGGGGGGCCGTCATCTTC. It yields the protein CASSIDPLRGAVIF.

The chain is built from TRBV6-2 or TRBV6-3 and TRBJ2-3; TRBD1 might be the D (5 bases). V was clipped by 5 bases and J by 0 bases, with 12 bases between them. CDR1 is MNHEY, CDR2 SVGEGT, per germline. The CDR3 runs 15 residues. The CDR3 DNA is TGTGCCAGCAGTGAATGGGGCCAAAGCACAGATACGCAGTATTTT. This codes for CASSEWGQSTDTQYF.

This clonotype is a singleton in its sample. The V gene is TRBV7-8, the J gene TRBJ2-2; 13 nucleotides line up with TRBD2. V lost 6 bases and J lost 2; bases outside the gene matches: 15. The length of the CDR3 is 20 residues. Per the germline V gene, CDR1 is SGHVS and CDR2 is FQNEAQ. CDR3 residues: CASRENSGGLAGHNTGELFF. DNA for the CDR3: TGTGCCAGCAGGGAAAATAGTGGGGGACTAGCGGGACATAACACCGGGGAGCTGTTTTTT. Variable domain in full (rest from reference TRBV7-8 and TRBJ2-2): GAGVSQSPRYKVAKRGQDVALRCDPISGHVSLFWYQQALGQGPEFLTYFQNEAQLDKSGLPSDRFFAERPEGSVSTLKIQRTQQEDSAVYLCASRENSGGLAGHNTGELFFGEGSRLTVL.

In this sample, this clonotype turned up a few times. A much larger clone lies one base from this, so it may be a read error. The V and J genes are TRBV20-1 and TRBJ2-7; no clear D gene. CDR3 length: 14 amino acids. From germline, CDR1 is DFQATT and CDR2 SNEGSKA (reference sequence). The V and J ends lost 1 base and 6 bases respectively, with 16 bases between them. CDR3: CSARAPANLSEQYF. DNA of the CDR3: TGCAGTGCTAGAGCCCCAGCGAACCTCTCCGAGCAGTACTTC.